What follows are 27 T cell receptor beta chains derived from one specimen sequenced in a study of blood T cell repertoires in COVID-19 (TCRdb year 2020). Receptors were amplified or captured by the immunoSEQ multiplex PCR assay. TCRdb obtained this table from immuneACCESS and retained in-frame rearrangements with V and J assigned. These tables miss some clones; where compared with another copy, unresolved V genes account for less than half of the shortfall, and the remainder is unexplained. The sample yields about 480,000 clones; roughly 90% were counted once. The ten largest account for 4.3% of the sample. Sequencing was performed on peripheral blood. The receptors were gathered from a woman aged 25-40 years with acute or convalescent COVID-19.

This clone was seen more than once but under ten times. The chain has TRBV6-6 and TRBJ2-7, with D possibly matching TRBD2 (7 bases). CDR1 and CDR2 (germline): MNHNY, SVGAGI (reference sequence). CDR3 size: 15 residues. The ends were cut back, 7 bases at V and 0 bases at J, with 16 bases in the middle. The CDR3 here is CASTKQGGSSYEQYF. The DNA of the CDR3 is TGTGCCAGCACCAAACAGGGAGGGAGCTCCTACGAGCAGTACTTC.

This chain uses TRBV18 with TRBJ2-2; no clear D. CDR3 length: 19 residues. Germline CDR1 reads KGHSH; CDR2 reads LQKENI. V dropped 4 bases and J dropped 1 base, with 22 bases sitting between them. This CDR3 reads CASSQLVNLVEKNTGELFF. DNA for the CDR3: TGTGCCAGCTCACAGCTTGTCAATCTCGTGGAGAAGAACACCGGGGAGCTGTTTTTT.

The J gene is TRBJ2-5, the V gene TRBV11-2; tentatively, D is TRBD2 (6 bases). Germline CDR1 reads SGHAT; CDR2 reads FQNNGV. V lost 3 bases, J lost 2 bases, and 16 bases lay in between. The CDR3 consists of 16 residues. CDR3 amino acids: CASSFQTSRSQETQYF. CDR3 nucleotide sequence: TGTGCCAGCAGCTTCCAAACTAGCCGATCTCAAGAGACCCAGTACTTC.

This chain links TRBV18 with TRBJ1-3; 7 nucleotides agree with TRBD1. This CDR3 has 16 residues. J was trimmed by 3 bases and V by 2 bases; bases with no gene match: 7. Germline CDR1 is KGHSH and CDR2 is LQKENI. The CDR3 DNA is TGTGCCAGCTCACCAGAGACAGGGACCTATGGAAACACCATATATTTT. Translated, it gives CASSPETGTYGNTIYF.

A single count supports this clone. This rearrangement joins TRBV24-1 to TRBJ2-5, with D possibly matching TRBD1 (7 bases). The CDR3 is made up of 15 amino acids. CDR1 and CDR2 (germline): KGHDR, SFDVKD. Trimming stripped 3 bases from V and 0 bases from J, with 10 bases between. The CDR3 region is CATSDGGTDQETQYF. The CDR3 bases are TGTGCCACCAGTGATGGGGGGACAGACCAAGAGACCCAGTACTTC.

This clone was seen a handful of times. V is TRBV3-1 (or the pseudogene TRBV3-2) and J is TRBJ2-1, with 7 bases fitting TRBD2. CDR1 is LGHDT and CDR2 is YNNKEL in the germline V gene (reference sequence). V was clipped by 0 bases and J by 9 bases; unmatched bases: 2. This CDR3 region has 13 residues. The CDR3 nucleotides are TGTGCCAGCAGCCAAGACTGGGAGGGTGAGCAGTTCTTC. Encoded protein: CASSQDWEGEQFF.

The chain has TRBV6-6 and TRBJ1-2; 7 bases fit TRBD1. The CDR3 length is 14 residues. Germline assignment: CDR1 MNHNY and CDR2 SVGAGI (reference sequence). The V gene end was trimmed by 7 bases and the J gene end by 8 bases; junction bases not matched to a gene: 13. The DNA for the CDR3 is TGTGCCAGCACCGACAAGGGGGCGGGAGGGGGCTACACCTTC. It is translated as CASTDKGAGGGYTF.

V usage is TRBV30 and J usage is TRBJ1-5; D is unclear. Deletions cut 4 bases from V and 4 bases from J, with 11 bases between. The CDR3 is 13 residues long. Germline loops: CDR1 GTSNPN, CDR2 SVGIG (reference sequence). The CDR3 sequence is CAWNGGGNQPQHF. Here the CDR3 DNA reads TGTGCCTGGAATGGTGGAGGGAATCAGCCCCAGCATTTT.

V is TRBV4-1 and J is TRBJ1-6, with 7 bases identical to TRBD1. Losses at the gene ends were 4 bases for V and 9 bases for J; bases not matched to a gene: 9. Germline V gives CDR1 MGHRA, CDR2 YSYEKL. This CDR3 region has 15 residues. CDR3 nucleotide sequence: TGCGCCAGCAGCCGAAAGGGGGCAGGGTTTTCACCCCTCCACTTT. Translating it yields CASSRKGAGFSPLHF.

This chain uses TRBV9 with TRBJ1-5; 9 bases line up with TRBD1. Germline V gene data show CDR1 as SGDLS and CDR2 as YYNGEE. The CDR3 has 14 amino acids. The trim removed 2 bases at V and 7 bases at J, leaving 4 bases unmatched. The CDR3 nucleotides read TGTGCCAGCAGCGTCGGGACAGGGCTGCAGCCCCAGCATTTT. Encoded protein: CASSVGTGLQPQHF.

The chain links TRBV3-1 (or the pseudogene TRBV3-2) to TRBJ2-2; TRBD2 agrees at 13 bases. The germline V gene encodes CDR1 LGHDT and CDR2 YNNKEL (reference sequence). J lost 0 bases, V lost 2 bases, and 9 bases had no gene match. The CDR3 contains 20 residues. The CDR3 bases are TGTGCCAGCAGCCAAATTGGGACTAGCGGGGAATACCCGAACACCGGGGAGCTGTTTTTT. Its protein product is CASSQIGTSGEYPNTGELFF.

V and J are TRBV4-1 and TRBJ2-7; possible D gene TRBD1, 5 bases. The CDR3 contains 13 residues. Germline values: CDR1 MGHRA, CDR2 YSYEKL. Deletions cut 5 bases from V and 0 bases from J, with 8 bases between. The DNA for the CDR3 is TGCGCCAGCAGCGGTCAGGGCTCCTACGAGCAGTACTTC. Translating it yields CASSGQGSYEQYF.

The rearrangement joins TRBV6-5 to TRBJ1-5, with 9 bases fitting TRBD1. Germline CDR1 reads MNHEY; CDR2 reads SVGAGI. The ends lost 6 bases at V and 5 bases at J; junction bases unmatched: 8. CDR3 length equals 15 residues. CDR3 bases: TGTGCCAGCAGCAGGGGACAGGGAGGTGATCAGCCCCAGCATTTT. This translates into CASSRGQGGDQPQHF.

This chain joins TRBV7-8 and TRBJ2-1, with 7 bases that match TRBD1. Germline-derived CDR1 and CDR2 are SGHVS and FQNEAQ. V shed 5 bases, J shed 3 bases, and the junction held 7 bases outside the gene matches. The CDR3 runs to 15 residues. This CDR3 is CASSPRGSIYNEQFF. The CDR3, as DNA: TGTGCCAGCAGCCCCAGGGGGTCGATCTACAATGAGCAGTTCTTC. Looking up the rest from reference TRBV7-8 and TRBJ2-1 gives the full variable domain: GAGVSQSPRYKVAKRGQDVALRCDPISGHVSLFWYQQALGQGPEFLTYFQNEAQLDKSGLPSDRFFAERPEGSVSTLKIQRTQQEDSAVYLCASSPRGSIYNEQFFGPGTRLTVL.

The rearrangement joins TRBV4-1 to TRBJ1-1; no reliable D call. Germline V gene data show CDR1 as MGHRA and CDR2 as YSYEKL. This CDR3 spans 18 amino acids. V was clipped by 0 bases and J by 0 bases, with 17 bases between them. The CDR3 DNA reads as TGCGCCAGCAGCCAAGATTGGAGGGTTTCATCATTGAACACTGAAGCTTTCTTT. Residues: CASSQDWRVSSLNTEAFF.

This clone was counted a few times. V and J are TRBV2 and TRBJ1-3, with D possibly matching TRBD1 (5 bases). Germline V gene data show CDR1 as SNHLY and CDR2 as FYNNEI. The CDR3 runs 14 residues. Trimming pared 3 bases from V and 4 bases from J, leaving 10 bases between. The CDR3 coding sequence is TGTGCCAGCAGTGAGGAGGGGAAAGGAAACACCATATATTTT. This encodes CASSEEGKGNTIYF.

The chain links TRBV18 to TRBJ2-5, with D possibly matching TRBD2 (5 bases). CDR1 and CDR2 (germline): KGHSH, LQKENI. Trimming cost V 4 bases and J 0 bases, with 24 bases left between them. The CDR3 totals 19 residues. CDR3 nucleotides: TGTGCCAGCTCACTCATTCGAGGGTACGGCGGTGTGTACCAAGAGACCCAGTACTTC. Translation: CASSLIRGYGGVYQETQYF.

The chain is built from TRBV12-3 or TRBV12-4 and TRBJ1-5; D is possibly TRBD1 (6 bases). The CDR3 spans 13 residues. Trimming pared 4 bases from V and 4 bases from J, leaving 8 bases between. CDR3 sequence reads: CASSWTANQPQHF. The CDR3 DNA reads TGTGCCAGCAGTTGGACAGCTAATCAGCCCCAGCATTTT.

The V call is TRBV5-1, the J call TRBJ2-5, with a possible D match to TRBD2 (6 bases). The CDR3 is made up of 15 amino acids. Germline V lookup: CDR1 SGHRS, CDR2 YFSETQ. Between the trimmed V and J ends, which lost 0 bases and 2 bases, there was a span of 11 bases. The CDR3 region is CASSLEGRGQETQYF. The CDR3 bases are TGCGCCAGCAGCTTGGAGGGTCGGGGGCAAGAGACCCAGTACTTC.

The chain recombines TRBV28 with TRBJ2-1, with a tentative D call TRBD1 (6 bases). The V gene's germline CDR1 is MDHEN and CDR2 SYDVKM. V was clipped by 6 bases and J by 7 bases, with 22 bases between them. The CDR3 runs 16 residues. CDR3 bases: TGTGCCAGCAGAGTCGGGACAACACTCCTTCGGAATGAGCAGTTCTTC. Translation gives CASRVGTTLLRNEQFF.

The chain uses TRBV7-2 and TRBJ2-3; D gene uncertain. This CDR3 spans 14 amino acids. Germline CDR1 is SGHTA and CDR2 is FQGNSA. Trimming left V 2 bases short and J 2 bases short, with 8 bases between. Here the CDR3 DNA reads TGTGCCAGCAGCTTAATCGCCTACACAGATACGCAGTATTTT. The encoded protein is CASSLIAYTDTQYF.

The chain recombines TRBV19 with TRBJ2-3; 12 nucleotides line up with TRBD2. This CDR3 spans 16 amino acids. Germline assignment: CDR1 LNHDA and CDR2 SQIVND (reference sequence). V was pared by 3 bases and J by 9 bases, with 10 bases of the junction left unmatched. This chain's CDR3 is CASSMTTSGGLPTQYF. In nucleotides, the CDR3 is TGTGCCAGTAGTATGACGACTAGCGGGGGTCTCCCGACGCAGTATTTT.

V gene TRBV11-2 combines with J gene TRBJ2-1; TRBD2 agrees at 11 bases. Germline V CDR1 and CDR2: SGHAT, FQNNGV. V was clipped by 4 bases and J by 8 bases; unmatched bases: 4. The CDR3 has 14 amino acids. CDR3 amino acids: CASSSRLAGYEQFF. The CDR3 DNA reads TGTGCCAGCAGCTCCAGACTAGCGGGGTATGAGCAGTTCTTC.

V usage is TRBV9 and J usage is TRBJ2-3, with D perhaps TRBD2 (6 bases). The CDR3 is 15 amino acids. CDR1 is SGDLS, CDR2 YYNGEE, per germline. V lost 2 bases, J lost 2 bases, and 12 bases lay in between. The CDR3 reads CASSVFGGHTDTQYF. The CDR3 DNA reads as TGTGCCAGCAGCGTGTTCGGGGGTCACACAGATACGCAGTATTTT.

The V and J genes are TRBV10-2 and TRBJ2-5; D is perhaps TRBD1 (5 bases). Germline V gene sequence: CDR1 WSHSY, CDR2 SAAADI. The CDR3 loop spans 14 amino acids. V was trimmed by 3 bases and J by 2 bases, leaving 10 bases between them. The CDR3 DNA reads TGCGCCAGCAGTGAATGGGCAGGGCAAGAGACCCAGTACTTC. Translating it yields CASSEWAGQETQYF.

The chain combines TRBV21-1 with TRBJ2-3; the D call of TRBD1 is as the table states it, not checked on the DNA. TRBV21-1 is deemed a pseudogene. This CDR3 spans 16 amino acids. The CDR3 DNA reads TGTGCCAGCAGCAAGGACAGGGAAGGAGGGTTAAATACGCAGTATTTT. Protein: CASSKDREGGLNTQYF.

In DNA, the CDR3 is TGTGCCAGCAGCCCGACAGGGGGAGGCTCTGGGGCCAACGTCCTGACTTTC. As protein: CASSPTGGGSGANVLTF. This sequence joins TRBV7-9 and TRBJ2-6; TRBD1 aligns across 9 bases. CDR1 and CDR2 from the germline V gene are SEHNR and FQNEAQ (reference sequence). The V gene end was trimmed by 5 bases and the J gene end by 0 bases; junction bases not matched to a gene: 5. The CDR3 runs to 17 residues.